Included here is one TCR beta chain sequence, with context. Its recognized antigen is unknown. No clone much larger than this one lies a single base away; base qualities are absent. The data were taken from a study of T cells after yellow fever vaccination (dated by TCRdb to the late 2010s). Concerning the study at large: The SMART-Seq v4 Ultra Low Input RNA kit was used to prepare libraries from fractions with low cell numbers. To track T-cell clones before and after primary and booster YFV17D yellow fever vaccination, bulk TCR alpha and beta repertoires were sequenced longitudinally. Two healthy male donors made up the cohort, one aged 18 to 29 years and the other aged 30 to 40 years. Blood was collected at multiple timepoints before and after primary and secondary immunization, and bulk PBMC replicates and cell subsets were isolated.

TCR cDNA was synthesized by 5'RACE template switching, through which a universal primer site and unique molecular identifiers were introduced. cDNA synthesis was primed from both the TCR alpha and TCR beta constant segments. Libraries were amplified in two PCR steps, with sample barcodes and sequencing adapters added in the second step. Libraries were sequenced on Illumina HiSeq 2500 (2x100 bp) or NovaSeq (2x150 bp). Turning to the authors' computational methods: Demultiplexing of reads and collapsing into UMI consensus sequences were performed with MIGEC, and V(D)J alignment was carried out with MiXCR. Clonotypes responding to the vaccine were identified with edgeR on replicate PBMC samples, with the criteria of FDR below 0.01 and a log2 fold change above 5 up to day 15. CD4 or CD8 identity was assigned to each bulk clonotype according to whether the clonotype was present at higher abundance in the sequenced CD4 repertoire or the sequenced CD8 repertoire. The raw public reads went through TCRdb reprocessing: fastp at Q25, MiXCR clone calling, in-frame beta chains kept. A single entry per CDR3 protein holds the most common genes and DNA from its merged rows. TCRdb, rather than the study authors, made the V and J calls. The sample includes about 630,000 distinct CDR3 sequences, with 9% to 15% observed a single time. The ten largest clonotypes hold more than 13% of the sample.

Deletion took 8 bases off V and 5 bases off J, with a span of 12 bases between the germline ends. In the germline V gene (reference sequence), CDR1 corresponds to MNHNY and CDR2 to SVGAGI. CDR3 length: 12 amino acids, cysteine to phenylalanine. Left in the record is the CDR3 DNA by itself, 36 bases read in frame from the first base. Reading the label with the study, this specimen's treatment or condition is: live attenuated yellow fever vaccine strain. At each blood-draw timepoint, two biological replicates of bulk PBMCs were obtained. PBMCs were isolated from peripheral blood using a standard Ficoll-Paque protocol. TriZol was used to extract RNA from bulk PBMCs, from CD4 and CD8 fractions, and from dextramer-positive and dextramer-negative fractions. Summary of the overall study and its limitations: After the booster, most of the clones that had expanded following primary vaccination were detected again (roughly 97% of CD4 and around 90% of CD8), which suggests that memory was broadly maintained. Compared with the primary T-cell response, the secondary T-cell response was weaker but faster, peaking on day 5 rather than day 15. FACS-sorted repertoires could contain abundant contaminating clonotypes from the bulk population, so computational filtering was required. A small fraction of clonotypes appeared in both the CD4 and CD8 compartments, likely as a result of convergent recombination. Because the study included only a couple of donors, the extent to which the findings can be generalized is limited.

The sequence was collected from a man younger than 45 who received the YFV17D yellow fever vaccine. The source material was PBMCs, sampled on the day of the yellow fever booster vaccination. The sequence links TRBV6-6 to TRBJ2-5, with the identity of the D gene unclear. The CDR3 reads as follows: CASAGNGETQYF. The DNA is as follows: TGTGCCAGCGCTGGGAATGGCGAGACCCAGTACTTC.